The 18 T cell receptor beta chains below were found in one sample sequenced in a study of shared clonotypes between healthy human individuals. Repertoires were generated with immunoSEQ multiplex PCR, while TCRdb's copy carries only in-frame clones and drops some. Of approximately 1.1 million clones in the sample, about four fifths were seen once. Source material: memory CD4+ T cells from PBMCs. Stated subset: CD45RA-negative fraction. All receptors come from a man aged 18 to 29 in good health. Some clones in this sample may be carry-over from other donors' samples.

Concerning this clone itself: This sample also contains other DNA sequences that code for the same CDR3. The V and J genes are TRBV7-2 and TRBJ2-5; the D call may be TRBD1 or TRBD2 (6 bases each). Deletions cut 0 bases from V and 5 bases from J, with 13 bases between. The CDR3 has 15 residues. Per the germline V gene, CDR1 is SGHTA and CDR2 is FQGNSA. The CDR3 loop reads CASSLAGGRGETQYF. The CDR3 bases are TGTGCCAGCAGCTTAGCGGGGGGCCGGGGCGAGACCCAGTACTTC. The full variable domain, with the rest looked up from reference TRBV7-2 and TRBJ2-5, is GAGVSQSPSNKVTEKGKDVELRCDPISGHTALYWYRQSLGQGLEFLIYFQGNSAPDKSGLPSDRFSAERTGGSVSTLTIQRTQQEDSAVYLCASSLAGGRGETQYFGPGTRLLVL.

This CDR3 reads CASSRRRTGLDYEQYF. In DNA, the CDR3 is TGTGCCAGCAGCCGGCGCCGGACAGGGCTAGACTACGAGCAGTACTTC. The chain employs TRBV7-9 and TRBJ2-7; TRBD1 matches at 8 bases. Germline V gives CDR1 SEHNR, CDR2 FQNEAQ (reference sequence). Germline trimming cut 5 bases from V and 3 bases from J; bases unmatched to any gene: 12. CDR3 length: 16 residues. Looking up the rest from reference TRBV7-9 and TRBJ2-7 gives the full variable domain: DTGVSQNPRHKITKRGQNVTFRCDPISEHNRLYWYRQTLGQGPEFLTYFQNEAQLEKSRLLSDRFSAERPKGSFSTLEIQRTEQGDSAMYLCASSRRRTGLDYEQYFGPGTRLTVT.

The V and J genes are TRBV5-1 and TRBJ2-1; no clear D. The germline V gene has CDR1 SGHRS and CDR2 YFSETQ. This CDR3 is built from 13 residues. The V end lost 2 bases, the J end lost 5 bases, and 8 bases lay between the germline ends. In nucleotides, the CDR3 is TGCGCCAGCAGCTTCCCAGTCGACAATGAGCAGTTCTTC. This gives the protein CASSFPVDNEQFF.

This clone has a single count. V and J are TRBV14 and TRBJ1-1, with a tentative D call TRBD1 (5 bases). CDR1 is SGHDN and CDR2 is FVKESK in the germline V gene. The CDR3 consists of 12 residues. The V end was cut by 4 bases, the J end by 3 bases, with 6 bases between. The CDR3 bases are TGTGCCAGCAGCCCAGGGTACACTGAAGCTTTCTTT. Translation: CASSPGYTEAFF.

The chain has TRBV28 and TRBJ2-7; tentative D call: TRBD2 (6 bases). CDR3 length: 14 amino acids. V was shortened by 6 bases and J by 6 bases, with 18 bases between the two germline ends. Per germline, CDR1 MDHEN and CDR2 SYDVKM. CDR3 protein: CASSSHGGISEQYF. In DNA form, the CDR3 reads TGTGCCAGCAGCTCCCACGGGGGAATCAGCGAGCAGTACTTC.

The chain employs TRBV5-4 and TRBJ2-2; 7 bases line up with TRBD2. This CDR3 region has 16 residues. CDR1 and CDR2 (germline): SGHNT, YYREEE (reference sequence). V shed 0 bases and J 5 bases; nucleotides not matched to a gene: 7. CDR3 sequence (DNA): TGTGCCAGCAGCTTGGACGGGCGGGAGAAGACCGGGGAGCTGTTTTTT. This gives the protein CASSLDGREKTGELFF.

The chain uses TRBV10-3 and TRBJ1-2, with 8 bases that match TRBD1. Germline CDR1 ENHRY, CDR2 SYGVKD. CDR3 length: 14 residues. Trimming removed 0 bases from V and 3 bases from J; junction bases left unmatched: 0. In DNA form, the CDR3 reads TGTGCCATCAGTGAGTCACAGGGGGACTATGGCTACACCTTC. It encodes CAISESQGDYGYTF.

The CDR3 nucleotides are TGTGCCAGCAGCGGGACTGGGACTTCACTCTCGTCCGGGGAGCTGTTTTTT. It codes for CASSGTGTSLSSGELFF. The chain recombines TRBV9 with TRBJ2-2; D is perhaps TRBD2 (6 bases). This CDR3 has 17 residues. The germline CDR1 and CDR2 sequences are SGDLS and YYNGEE. Between the trimmed V and J ends, which lost 3 bases and 6 bases, there was a span of 21 bases.

V usage is TRBV5-1 and J usage is TRBJ2-7; D assignment may be TRBD1 or TRBD2 (7 bases each). Trimming removed 3 bases at V and 3 bases at J, with 16 bases between. Germline lookup yields CDR1 SGHRS and CDR2 YFSETQ. CDR3 length: 15 amino acids. In DNA, the CDR3 is TGCGCCAGCAGCTCCCAGGGGGGGAGTAACTACGAGCAGTACTTC. It yields the protein CASSSQGGSNYEQYF.

The rearrangement joins TRBV28 to TRBJ2-7, with TRBD1 identical over 8 bases. CDR3 length: 17 residues. Germline V lookup: CDR1 MDHEN, CDR2 SYDVKM. V shed 5 bases and J 6 bases; nucleotides not matched to a gene: 18. The CDR3 reads CASSPDWDRRKVGEQYF. DNA of the CDR3: TGTGCCAGCAGTCCAGACTGGGACAGGAGAAAGGTAGGCGAGCAGTACTTC.

V gene TRBV30 combines with J gene TRBJ1-2; 8 bases match TRBD1. The trim removed 2 bases at V and 8 bases at J, leaving 13 bases unmatched. CDR1 and CDR2 from the germline V gene are GTSNPN and SVGIG (reference sequence). The CDR3 consists of 15 residues. This CDR3 reads CAWSIPGQVLRGYTF. CDR3 bases: TGTGCCTGGAGTATCCCGGGACAGGTCCTTCGAGGCTACACCTTC.

The rearrangement links TRBV11-3 to TRBJ2-5, with TRBD1 as a possible D gene (5 bases). This CDR3 is built from 13 residues. Trimming cost V 0 bases and J 7 bases, with 9 bases left between them. CDR1 is SGHNT, CDR2 YENEEA, per germline. The CDR3 sequence is CASSLEQGMTQYF. The CDR3 DNA is TGTGCCAGCAGCTTAGAGCAGGGTATGACCCAGTACTTC.

The V call is TRBV18, the J call TRBJ2-5; D remains ambiguous. There are 14 residues in the CDR3. V lost 6 bases, J lost 2 bases, and 13 bases lay in between. Germline CDR1 is KGHSH and CDR2 is LQKENI. CDR3 sequence reads: CASSAMRSQETQYF. The CDR3 nucleotides are TGTGCCAGCTCCGCGATGCGGTCACAAGAGACCCAGTACTTC.

This clone was counted only a few times. This sequence joins TRBV30 and TRBJ1-1, with D uncertain. This CDR3 has 14 residues. Germline lookup yields CDR1 GTSNPN and CDR2 SVGIG (reference sequence). Trimming took off 0 bases at V and 11 bases at J, with 19 bases between the two ends. DNA of the CDR3: TGTGCCTGGAGTGTATCTGTCGCGGGATCGACGGCTTTCTTT. This encodes CAWSVSVAGSTAFF.

The J gene is TRBJ2-3, the V gene TRBV2; possibly TRBD1 or TRBD2 for D (5 bases each). With 4 bases removed from V and 1 base from J, the gap between germline ends came to 6 bases. The CDR3 runs to 13 residues. CDR1 and CDR2 (germline): SNHLY, FYNNEI. The CDR3: CASSAGRTDTQYF. The CDR3 bases are TGTGCCAGCAGTGCGGGGCGCACAGATACGCAGTATTTT.

This chain connects TRBV6-1 to TRBJ1-1, with no clear D. V lost 5 bases and J lost 7, with 11 bases in between. CDR3 length: 12 amino acids. Germline CDR1 reads MNHNS; CDR2 reads SASEGT. CDR3 sequence reads: CASSFWEGEAFF. In DNA, the CDR3 is TGTGCCAGCAGTTTTTGGGAGGGTGAAGCTTTCTTT.

This clone turned up a few times. CDR3 in amino acids: CASSQAAGTARAEAFF. Here the CDR3 DNA reads TGTGCCAGCAGCCAAGCAGCCGGGACAGCGCGCGCTGAAGCTTTCTTT. The V and J genes are TRBV14 and TRBJ1-1; 7 bases fit TRBD1. The V gene's germline CDR1 is SGHDN and CDR2 FVKESK. This CDR3 is built from 16 residues. V dropped 1 base and J dropped 6; count of bases not matched to a gene: 11.

The CDR3 bases are TGTGCCAGCAGTGAAAGAGAACTAGCGGCCCAAGAGACCCAGTACTTC. Its translation is CASSERELAAQETQYF. The V call is TRBV2, the J call TRBJ2-5; 8 nucleotides line up with TRBD2. Trimming took 2 bases from V and 1 from J; bases not matched to a gene: 6. Germline V gives CDR1 SNHLY, CDR2 FYNNEI. The CDR3 has 16 amino acids.